This TCR beta chain was sequenced in a study of identical twins. Overall study results and limits: The models systematically underestimated how much out-of-frame TCR alpha was shared in monozygotic twins. The study found excess low generation probability among twin-shared out-of-frame alpha sequences.

Template switching (which added a universal primer site) was used, and cDNA carried unique molecular identifiers. Each CDR3 protein gets one entry after TCRdb re-called the 5' RACE reads with MiXCR. The table has around 650,000 distinct CDR3 sequences, just over 7% seen once; the top ten hold over 1.5%. The CDR3 extends over 15 amino acids. CDR1 and CDR2 (germline): DFQATT, SNEGSKA (reference sequence). V shed 2 bases and J 8 bases; nucleotides not matched to a gene: 11. This clonotype was counted ten times or more. Its antigen remains unidentified. In addition, the sample was reused for a study of yellow fever vaccine responses in identical twins. That source adds: Convergence reportedly seemed to mark part of the twins' vaccine T cell response, with personalization marking the rest.

Sequencing used PBMCs. The source of this sequence is a woman between 18 and 30 years old in good health. The chain is built from TRBV20-1 and TRBJ2-1; 8 bases align to TRBD1. In nucleotides, the CDR3 is TGCAGTGCTAGAACCCCCTGGACAGGGAATGATGAGCAGTTCTTC. The encoded protein is CSARTPWTGNDEQFF.